This entry features one T cell receptor (beta chain) sequence. Antigen specificity is unknown. V was trimmed by 1 base and J by 3 bases, leaving 8 bases between them. Germline CDR1 GTSNPN, CDR2 SVGIG (reference sequence). The length of the CDR3 is 13 residues. The source of the sample is a study of STAT3 mutations in large granular lymphocyte leukemia. Study results and caveats: In T-cell large granular lymphocyte leukemia, about half of patients showed multiple immunodominant subclonotypes.

Profiled with immunoSEQ multiplex PCR; TCRdb holds only in-frame clones, not every one. The sample lists around 9,000 clones; about 89% were seen once. Input material: peripheral blood mononuclear cells. The chain combines TRBV30 with TRBJ2-3; TRBD2 might be the D (6 bases). This clonotype originated in a man older than 75 with T-cell large granular lymphocyte leukemia. Some clones in this sample may be carry-over from other donors' samples. The CDR3 region is CAWSGAGTDTQYF. The CDR3, as DNA: TGTGCCTGGAGTGGGGCGGGGACAGATACGCAGTATTTT.